This T cell receptor beta chain came from a study of T cells in Graves' hyperthyroidism and ophthalmopathy. It was considered stable Graves' hyperthyroidism when ophthalmopathy did not progress within 18 months. Template material for amplifying TCR beta CDR3 regions consisted of RNA transcripts. The TCR CDR3 was amplified in a first-round RT-PCR using the HTBI primer set. TCRdb ran MiXCR on the multiplex PCR reads and lists one entry per CDR3 protein. The profile covers hundreds of thousands of distinct CDR3 sequences, with about 38% appearing a single time and roughly 8.3% taken by the ten largest. This clonotype was counted a few times. The receptor's source is a man between 18 and 35 years old with Graves' hyperthyroidism. Input material: blood.

The CDR3 DNA reads TGTGCCAGCAGCTTATTGCGAGTCGGGGAGCTGTTTTTT. This encodes CASSLLRVGELFF. The rearrangement links TRBV11-3 to TRBJ2-2; D is undetermined. The V and J ends lost 2 bases and 7 bases respectively, with 8 bases between them. The CDR3 is 13 amino acids. CDR1 SGHNT and CDR2 YENEEA come from the germline V gene.